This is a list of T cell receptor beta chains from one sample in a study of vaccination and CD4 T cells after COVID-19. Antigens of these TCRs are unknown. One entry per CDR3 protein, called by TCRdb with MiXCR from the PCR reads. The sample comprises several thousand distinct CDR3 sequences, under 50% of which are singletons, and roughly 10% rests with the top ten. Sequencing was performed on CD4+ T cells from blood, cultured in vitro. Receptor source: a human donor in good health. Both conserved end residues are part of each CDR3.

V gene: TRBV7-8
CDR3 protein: CASSLVGSARGLFF

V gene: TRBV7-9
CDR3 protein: CASSFAGSTEAFF

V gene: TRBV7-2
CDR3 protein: CASSWGSGLNQPQHF

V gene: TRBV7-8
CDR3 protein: CASSLAQGARFYGYTF

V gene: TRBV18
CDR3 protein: CASSPGQGRVHSPLHF

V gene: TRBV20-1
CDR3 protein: CSARVAGENIQYF

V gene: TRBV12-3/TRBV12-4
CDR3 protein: CASTQGWGYTEAFF

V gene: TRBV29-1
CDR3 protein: CSVARGDYGYTF

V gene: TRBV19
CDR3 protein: CASSIRFTEAFF

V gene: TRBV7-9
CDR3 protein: CASSPMASQAKYNEQFF

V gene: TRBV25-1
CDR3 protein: CASSEFGGISPLHF

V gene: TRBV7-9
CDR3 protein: CASSLYFRQETQYF

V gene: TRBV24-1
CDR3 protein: CATSDLAGVSYNEQFF

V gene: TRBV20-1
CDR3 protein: CSATRGQRSYNEQFF

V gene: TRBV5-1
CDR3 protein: CASSLDGLRETQYF

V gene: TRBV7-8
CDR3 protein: CASSLRSKGGRSHNEQFF

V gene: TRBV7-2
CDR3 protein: CASSLNREQFF

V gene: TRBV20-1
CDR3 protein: CSPLGWLDKGTQYF

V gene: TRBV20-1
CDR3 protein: CSAVLGGITDTQYF

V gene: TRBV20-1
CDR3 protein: CSARDPWSGAGNEQFF